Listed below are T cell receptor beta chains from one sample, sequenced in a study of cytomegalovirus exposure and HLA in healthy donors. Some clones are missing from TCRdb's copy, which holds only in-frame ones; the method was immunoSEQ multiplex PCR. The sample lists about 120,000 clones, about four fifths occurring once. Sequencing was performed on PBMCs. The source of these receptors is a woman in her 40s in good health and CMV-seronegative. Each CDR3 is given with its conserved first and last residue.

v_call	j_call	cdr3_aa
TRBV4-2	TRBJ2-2	CASSQEGLANTGELFF
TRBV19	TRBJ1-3	CASSINDRAGNTIYF
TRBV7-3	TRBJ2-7	CASSFSAGASYEQYF
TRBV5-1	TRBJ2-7	CASSPGGTYEQYF
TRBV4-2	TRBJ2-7	CASGQGLGSYEQYF
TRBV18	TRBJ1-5	CASSPLSTSGASQPQHF
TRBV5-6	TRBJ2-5	CASSNVGGQGRTQYF
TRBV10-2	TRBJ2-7	CASSLPGTSGTRAYEQYF
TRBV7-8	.	CASRLRGGSYEQYF
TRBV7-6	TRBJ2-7	CASSLLQGMIYEQYF
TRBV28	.	CASSLGGGSLNEQYF